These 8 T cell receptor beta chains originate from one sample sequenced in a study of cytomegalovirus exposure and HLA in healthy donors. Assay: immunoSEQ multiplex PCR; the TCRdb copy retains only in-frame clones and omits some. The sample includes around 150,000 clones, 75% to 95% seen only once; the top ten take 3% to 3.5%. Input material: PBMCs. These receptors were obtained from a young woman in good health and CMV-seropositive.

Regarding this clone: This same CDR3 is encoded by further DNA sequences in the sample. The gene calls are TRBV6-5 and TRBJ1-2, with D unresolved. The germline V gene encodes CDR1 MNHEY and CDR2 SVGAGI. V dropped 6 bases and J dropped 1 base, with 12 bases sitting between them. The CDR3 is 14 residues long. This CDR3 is CASRPSRVNYGYTF. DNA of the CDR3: TGTGCCAGCAGGCCCTCCCGGGTTAACTATGGCTACACCTTC.

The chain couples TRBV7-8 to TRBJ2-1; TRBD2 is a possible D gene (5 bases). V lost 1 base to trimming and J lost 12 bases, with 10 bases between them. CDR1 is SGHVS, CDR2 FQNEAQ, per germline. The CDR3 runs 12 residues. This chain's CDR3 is CASSLVLGRQFF. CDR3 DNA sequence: TGTGCCAGCAGCTTAGTTTTGGGGAGGCAGTTCTTC.

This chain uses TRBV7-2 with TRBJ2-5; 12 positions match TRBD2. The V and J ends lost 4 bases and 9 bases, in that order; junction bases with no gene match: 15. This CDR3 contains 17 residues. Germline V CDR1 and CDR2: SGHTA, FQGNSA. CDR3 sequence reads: CASSSRPGLAGGRAQYF. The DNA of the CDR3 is TGTGCCAGCAGCTCCCGTCCCGGGCTAGCGGGGGGGCGGGCCCAGTACTTC. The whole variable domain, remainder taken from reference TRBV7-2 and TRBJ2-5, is GAGVSQSPSNKVTEKGKDVELRCDPISGHTALYWYRQSLGQGLEFLIYFQGNSAPDKSGLPSDRFSAERTGGSVSTLTIQRTQQEDSAVYLCASSSRPGLAGGRAQYFGPGTRLLVL.

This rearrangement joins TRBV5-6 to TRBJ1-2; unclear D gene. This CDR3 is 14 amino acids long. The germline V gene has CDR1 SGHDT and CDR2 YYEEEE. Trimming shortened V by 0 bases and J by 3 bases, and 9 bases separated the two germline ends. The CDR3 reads CASSLDPRDYGYTF. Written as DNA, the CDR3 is TGTGCCAGCAGCTTGGACCCCCGGGACTATGGCTACACCTTC.

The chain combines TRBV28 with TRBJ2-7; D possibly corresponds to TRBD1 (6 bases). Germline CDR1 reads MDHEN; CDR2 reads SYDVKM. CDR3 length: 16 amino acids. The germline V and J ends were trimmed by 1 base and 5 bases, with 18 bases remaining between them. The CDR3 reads CASSLYRVTPVHEQYF. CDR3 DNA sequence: TGTGCCAGCAGTTTATACAGGGTAACCCCGGTACACGAGCAGTACTTC.

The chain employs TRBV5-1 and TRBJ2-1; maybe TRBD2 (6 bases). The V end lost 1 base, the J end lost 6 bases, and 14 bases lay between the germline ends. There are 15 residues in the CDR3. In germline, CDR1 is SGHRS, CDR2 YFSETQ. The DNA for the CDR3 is TGCGCCAGCAGCTTGAAATCTGACGGGGGCAATGAGCAGTTCTTC. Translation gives CASSLKSDGGNEQFF.

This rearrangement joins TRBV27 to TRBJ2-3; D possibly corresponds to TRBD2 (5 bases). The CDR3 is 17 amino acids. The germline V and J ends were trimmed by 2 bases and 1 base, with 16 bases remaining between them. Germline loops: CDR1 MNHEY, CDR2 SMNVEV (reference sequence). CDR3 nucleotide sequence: TGTGCCAGCAGTTTAGCCCGGGGTGTGGGCCGCACAGATACGCAGTATTTT. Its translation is CASSLARGVGRTDTQYF.

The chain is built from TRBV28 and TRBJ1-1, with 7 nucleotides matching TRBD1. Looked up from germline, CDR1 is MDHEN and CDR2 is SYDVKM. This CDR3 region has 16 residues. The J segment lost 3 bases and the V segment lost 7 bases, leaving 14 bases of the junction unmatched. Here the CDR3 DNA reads TGTGCCAGCACCCCCCTTTTTGACAGGGCGCACACTGAAGCTTTCTTT. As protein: CASTPLFDRAHTEAFF.